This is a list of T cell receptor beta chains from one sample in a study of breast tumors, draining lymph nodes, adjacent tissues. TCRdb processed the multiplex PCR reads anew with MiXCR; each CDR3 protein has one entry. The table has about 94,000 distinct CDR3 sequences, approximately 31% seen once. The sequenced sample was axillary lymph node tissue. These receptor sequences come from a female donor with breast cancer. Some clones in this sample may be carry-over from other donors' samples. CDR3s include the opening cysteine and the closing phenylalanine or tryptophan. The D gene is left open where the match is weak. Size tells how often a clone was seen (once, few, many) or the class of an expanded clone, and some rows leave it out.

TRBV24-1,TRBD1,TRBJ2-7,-,TGTGCCACCAGTCCGGGTCAGGGGGTAAGCGAGCAGTACTTC,CATSPGQGVSEQYF
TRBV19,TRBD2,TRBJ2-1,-,TGTGCCAGTAGTATAGAGGGGAGGGGACTAGCGGCGAGCTCCTACACTGAGCAGTTCTTC,CASSIEGRGLAASSYTEQFF
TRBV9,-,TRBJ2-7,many,TGTGCCAGCAGCGCCTCCCCAGGGGTGAACTACGAGCAGTACTTC,CASSASPGVNYEQYF
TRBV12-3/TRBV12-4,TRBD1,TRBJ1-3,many,TGTGCCAGCACACAAGGCGGGACAGGGGGTAAGACTGGAAACACCATATATTTT,CASTQGGTGGKTGNTIYF
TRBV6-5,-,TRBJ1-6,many,TGTGCCAGCAGTTACTATGGGAGTGCGGATTCACCCCTCCACTTT,CASSYYGSADSPLHF
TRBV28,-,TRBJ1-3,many,TGTGCCAGCATAGGCTCTGGAAACACCATATATTTT,CASIGSGNTIYF
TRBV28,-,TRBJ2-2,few,TGTGCCAGCAGTTGGGGTGCCACCGGGGAGCTGTTTTTT,CASSWGATGELFF
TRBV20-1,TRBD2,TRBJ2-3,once,TGCAGTGCTAGGACTAGCGGGTACAATACAGATACGCAGTATTTT,CSARTSGYNTDTQYF
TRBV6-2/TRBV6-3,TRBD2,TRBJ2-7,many,TGTGCCAGCAGTTACTGGACTAGCGGGAGACTCGGCGAGCAGTACTTC,CASSYWTSGRLGEQYF
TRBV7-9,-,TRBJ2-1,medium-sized,TGTGCCAGCAGCTTATCGAGTGAGAATGAGCAGTTCTTC,CASSLSSENEQFF
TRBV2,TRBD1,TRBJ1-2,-,TGTGCCAGCAGTGAGGGACAGCGATTCTATGGCTACACCTTC,CASSEGQRFYGYTF
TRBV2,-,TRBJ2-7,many,TGTGCCAGCAGTGGGGCAGGGCTTTGGTACGAGCAGTACTTC,CASSGAGLWYEQYF
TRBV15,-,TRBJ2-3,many,TGTGCCACCAGCAGAGTGGCAGGGTCCCCCACAGATACGCAGTATTTT,CATSRVAGSPTDTQYF
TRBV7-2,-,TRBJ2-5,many,TGTGCCAGCAGCGTCGGACAAGGAGAGACCCAGTACTTC,CASSVGQGETQYF
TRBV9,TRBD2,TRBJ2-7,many,TGTGCCAGCAGCGTAGAAGGGACTAGTGCCTACGAGCAGTACTTC,CASSVEGTSAYEQYF
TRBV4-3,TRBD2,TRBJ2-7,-,TGCGCCAGCAGCCAACAACCTAGCGGGGGGGGATACGAGCAGTACTTC,CASSQQPSGGGYEQYF
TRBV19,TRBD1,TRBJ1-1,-,TGTGCCGGTAGTACCAGGGGGTGGAACACTGAAGCTTTCTTT,CAGSTRGWNTEAFF
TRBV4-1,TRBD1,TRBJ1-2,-,TGCGCCAGCAGCCAGAGGGGACAGGGGATTGGCTACACCTTC,CASSQRGQGIGYTF
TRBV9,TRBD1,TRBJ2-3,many,TGTGCCAGCAAGGGGACAGTCCCAGATACGCAGTATTTT,CASKGTVPDTQYF
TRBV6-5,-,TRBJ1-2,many,TGTGCCAGCGGGGGGTCCGCTAACTATGGCTACACCTTC,CASGGSANYGYTF
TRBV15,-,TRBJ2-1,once,TGTGCCACCAGCAGGTCCCCCGGGGAGGAGCAGTTCTTC,CATSRSPGEEQFF
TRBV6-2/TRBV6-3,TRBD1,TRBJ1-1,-,TGTGGGGAGGGGACAGGGTTCGTTTACACTGAAGCTTTCTTT,CGEGTGFVYTEAFF
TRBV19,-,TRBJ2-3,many,TGTGCCAGTAGTATAGTGGCTAGTGCGCAGTATTTT,CASSIVASAQYF
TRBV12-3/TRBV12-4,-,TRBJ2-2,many,TGTGCCAGCAGTTTGGTGCAGAACACCGGGGAGCTGTTTTTT,CASSLVQNTGELFF
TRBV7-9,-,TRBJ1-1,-,TGTGCCAGCAGTCGGGGCGGCCGGGATTCTGAAGCTTTCTTT,CASSRGGRDSEAFF
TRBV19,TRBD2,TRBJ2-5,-,TGTGCCAGTAGTTTGGGGCACGCGGGAGAGGGAGAGACCCAGTACTTC,CASSLGHAGEGETQYF
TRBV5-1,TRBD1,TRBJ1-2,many,TGCGCCAGCAGCCCAGGGGGGGATAACTATGGCTACACCTTC,CASSPGGDNYGYTF
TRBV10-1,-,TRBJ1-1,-,TGCGCCAGCAGCAGGGGAATGAACACTGAAGCTTTCTTT,CASSRGMNTEAFF
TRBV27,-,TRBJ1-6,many,TGTGCCAGCAGTTTCGATCTAAGGGTGGGTAATTCACCCCTCCACTTT,CASSFDLRVGNSPLHF
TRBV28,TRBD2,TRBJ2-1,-,TGTGCCAGCAGTTCTTTGACTAGCGGGGTGACCTACAATGAGCAGTTCTTC,CASSSLTSGVTYNEQFF
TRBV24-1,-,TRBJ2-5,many,TGTGCCACCAGTGACCAAAACTGGACCCAGTACTTC,CATSDQNWTQYF
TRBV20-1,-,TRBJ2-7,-,TGCGGTTCTAAACCGCCAAATAACTACGAGCAGTACTTC,CGSKPPNNYEQYF
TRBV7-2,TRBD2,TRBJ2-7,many,TGTGCCAGCAGCTTACATGGGGGGGCCTACGAGCAGTACTTC,CASSLHGGAYEQYF
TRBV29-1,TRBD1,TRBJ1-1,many,TGCAGCGTTACAGGGGATGTAGGCACTGAAGCTTTCTTT,CSVTGDVGTEAFF
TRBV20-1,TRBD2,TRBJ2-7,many,TGCAGTGCTAGAGATCGGGAGGTGGGCACACTATCCTACGAGCAGTACTTC,CSARDREVGTLSYEQYF
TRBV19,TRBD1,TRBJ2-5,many,TGTGCCAGTAGTATCCGGACAGGCCAAGCAGAGACCCAGTACTTC,CASSIRTGQAETQYF
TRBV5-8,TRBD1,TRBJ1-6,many,TGTGCCAGCAGCTTGGCTGGGACAGGGGGTTCACCCCTCCACTTT,CASSLAGTGGSPLHF